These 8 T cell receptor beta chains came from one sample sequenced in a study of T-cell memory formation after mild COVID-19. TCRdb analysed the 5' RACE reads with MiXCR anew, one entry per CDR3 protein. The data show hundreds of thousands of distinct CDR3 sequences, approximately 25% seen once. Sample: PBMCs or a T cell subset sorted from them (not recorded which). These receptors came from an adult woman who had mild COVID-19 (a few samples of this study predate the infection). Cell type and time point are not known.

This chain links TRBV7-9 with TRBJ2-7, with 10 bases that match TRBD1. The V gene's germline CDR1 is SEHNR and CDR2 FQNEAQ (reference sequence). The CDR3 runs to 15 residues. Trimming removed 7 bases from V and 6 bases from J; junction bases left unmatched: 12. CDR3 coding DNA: TGTGCCAGCACCCGGACCGGGACAGGGGTTTTCGAGCAGTACTTC. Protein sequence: CASTRTGTGVFEQYF.

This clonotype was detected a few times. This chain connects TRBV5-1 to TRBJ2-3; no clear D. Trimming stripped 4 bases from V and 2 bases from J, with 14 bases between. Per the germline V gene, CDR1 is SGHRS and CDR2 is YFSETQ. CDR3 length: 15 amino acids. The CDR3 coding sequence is TGCGCCAGCAGCCCCCTTCCCTCAGCCACAGATACGCAGTATTTT. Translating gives CASSPLPSATDTQYF. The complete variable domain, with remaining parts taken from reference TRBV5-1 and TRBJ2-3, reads KAGVTQTPRYLIKTRGQQVTLSCSPISGHRSVSWYQQTPGQGLQFLFEYFSETQRNKGNFPGRFSGRQFSNSRSEMNVSTLELGDSALYLCASSPLPSATDTQYFGPGTRLTVL.

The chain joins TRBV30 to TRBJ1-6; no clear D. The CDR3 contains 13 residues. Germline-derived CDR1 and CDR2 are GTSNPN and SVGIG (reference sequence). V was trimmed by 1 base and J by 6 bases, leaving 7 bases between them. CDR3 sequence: CAWSGFSNSPLHF. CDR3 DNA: TGTGCCTGGAGTGGATTTTCTAATTCACCCCTCCACTTT.

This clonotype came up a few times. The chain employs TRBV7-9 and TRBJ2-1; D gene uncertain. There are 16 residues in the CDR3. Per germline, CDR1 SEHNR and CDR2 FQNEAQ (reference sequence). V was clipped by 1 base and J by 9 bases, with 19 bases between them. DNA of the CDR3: TGTGCCAGCAGCTTAGTACGGCGACTCGGCCTCGGTGAGCAGTTCTTC. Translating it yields CASSLVRRLGLGEQFF.

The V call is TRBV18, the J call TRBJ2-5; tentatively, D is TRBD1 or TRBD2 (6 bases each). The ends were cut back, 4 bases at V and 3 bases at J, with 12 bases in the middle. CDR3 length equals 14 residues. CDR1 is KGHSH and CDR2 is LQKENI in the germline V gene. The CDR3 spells CASSLRGGKETQYF. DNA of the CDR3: TGTGCCAGCTCACTCCGAGGGGGGAAAGAGACCCAGTACTTC.

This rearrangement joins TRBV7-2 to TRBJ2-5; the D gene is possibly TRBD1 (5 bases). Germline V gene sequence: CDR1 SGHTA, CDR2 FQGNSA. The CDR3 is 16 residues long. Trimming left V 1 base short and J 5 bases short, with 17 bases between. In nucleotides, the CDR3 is TGTGCCAGCAGCTTAGGTGGGGCAGGGTCAGGGGAGACCCAGTACTTC. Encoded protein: CASSLGGAGSGETQYF.

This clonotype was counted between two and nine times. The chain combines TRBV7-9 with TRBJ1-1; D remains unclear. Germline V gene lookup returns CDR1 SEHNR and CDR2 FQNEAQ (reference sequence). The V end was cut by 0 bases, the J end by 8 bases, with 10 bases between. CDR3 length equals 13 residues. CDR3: CASSLAGKREAFF. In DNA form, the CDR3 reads TGTGCCAGCAGCTTAGCGGGGAAAAGGGAAGCTTTCTTT.

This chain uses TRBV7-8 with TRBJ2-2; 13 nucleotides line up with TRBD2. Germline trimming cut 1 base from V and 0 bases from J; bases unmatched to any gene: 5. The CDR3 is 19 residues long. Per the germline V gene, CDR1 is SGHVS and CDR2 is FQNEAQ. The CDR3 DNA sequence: TGTGCCAGCAGCTTAGGGACTAGCGGGGGCCCTGCGAACACCGGGGAGCTGTTTTTT. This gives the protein CASSLGTSGGPANTGELFF.